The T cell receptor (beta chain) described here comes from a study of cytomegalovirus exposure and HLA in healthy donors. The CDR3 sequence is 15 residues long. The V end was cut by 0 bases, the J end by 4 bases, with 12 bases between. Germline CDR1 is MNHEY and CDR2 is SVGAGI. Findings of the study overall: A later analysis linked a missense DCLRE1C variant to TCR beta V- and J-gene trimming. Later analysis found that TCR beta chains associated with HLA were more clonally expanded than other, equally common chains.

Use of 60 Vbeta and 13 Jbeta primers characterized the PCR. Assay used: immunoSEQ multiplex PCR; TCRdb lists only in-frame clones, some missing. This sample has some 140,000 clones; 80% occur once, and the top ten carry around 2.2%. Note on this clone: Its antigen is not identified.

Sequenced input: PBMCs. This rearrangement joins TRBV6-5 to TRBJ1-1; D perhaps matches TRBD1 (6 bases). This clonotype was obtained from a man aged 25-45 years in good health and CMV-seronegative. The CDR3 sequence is CASSYSGGQGTEAFF. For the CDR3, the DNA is TGTGCCAGCAGTTACTCGGGGGGGCAGGGCACTGAAGCTTTCTTT.